This T cell receptor (beta chain) is drawn from a study of blood T cell repertoires in COVID-19. Whole-study context: Acute-phase and convalescent COVID-19 samples originated in the United States, Italy and Spain. The analysed material was cDNA or gDNA that came from T cells, B-cell-depleted T cells, or PBMCs.

TCRdb's copy holds only in-frame clones and misses some; the assay was immunoSEQ multiplex PCR. The sample has about 59,000 clones, 79% seen once; the top ten hold about 3.3%. This clone appeared a single time. V was cut by 6 bases and J by 6 bases, with 11 bases left in between. The V gene's germline CDR1 is SGHTA and CDR2 FQGNSA. This CDR3 spans 12 amino acids. The specimen sequenced was peripheral blood. The chain recombines TRBV7-2 with TRBJ1-2; D is unresolved. The TCR was taken from a man in his 60s with acute or convalescent COVID-19. The CDR3 nucleotides are TGTGCCAGCAGTCTCGGGAGGGATGGCTACACCTTC. Amino acid sequence: CASSLGRDGYTF.